The 7 T cell receptor beta chains reported below all come from one sample, sequenced in a study of identical twins. TCRdb reprocessed the 5' RACE reads via MiXCR and lists one record per CDR3 protein. Of about 480,000 distinct CDR3 sequences listed, more than 13% are singletons. These data were also filed under a second study, of yellow fever vaccine responses in identical twins.

Material for sequencing was CD4+ T cells sorted from blood. The origin of the receptors is a young woman in good health.

This clonotype was observed a handful of times. V and J are TRBV10-2 and TRBJ1-6, with D maybe TRBD1 (6 bases). The CDR3 runs 14 residues. V lost 2 bases and J lost 4, with 6 bases in between. Per germline, CDR1 WSHSY and CDR2 SAAADI. This CDR3 is CASSETGYNSPLHF. The CDR3 DNA is TGCGCCAGCAGTGAGACAGGGTATAATTCACCCCTCCACTTT.

This clonotype was recorded a few times. This sequence joins TRBV20-1 and TRBJ1-1, with D hard to call. The CDR3 is 13 residues long. Germline V gives CDR1 DFQATT, CDR2 SNEGSKA (reference sequence). Trimming left V 3 bases short and J 0 bases short, with 8 bases between. In nucleotides, the CDR3 is TGCAGTGCTAGTGCACAACTGAACACTGAAGCTTTCTTT. Residues: CSASAQLNTEAFF.

The DNA for the CDR3 is TGTGCCAGCAGCCCCCAGAGGGACAGTTGGAGGTACTTC. As protein: CASSPQRDSWRYF. The chain links TRBV7-9 to TRBJ2-4, with 7 bases identical to TRBD1. J was trimmed by 15 bases and V by 5 bases; bases with no gene match: 13. CDR1 is SEHNR and CDR2 is FQNEAQ in the germline V gene (reference sequence). The CDR3 contains 13 residues.

This chain links TRBV5-6 with TRBJ2-2; D is undetermined. The CDR3 loop spans 17 amino acids. Trimming removed 3 bases from V and 3 bases from J, with 18 bases in between. CDR1 and CDR2 (germline): SGHDT, YYEEEE. CDR3 coding DNA: TGTGCCAGCAGCTCGTTACACGACAAGGCAGACACCGGGGAGCTGTTTTTT. Amino acid sequence: CASSSLHDKADTGELFF.

V and J are TRBV20-1 and TRBJ2-1; no reliable D call. Deletions cut 1 base from V and 0 bases from J, with 10 bases between. The CDR3 loop spans 15 amino acids. Germline loops: CDR1 DFQATT, CDR2 SNEGSKA (reference sequence). CDR3 residues: CSARVVVSSYNEQFF. DNA of the CDR3: TGCAGTGCTAGAGTGGTCGTAAGCTCCTACAATGAGCAGTTCTTC.

The chain carries TRBV5-1 and TRBJ2-5; no clear D gene. V was cut by 0 bases and J by 0 bases, with 9 bases left in between. Germline-derived CDR1 and CDR2 are SGHRS and YFSETQ. The CDR3 spans 15 residues. The CDR3 DNA follows: TGCGCCAGCAGCTTGGACGCCCCGTACCAAGAGACCCAGTACTTC. Protein sequence: CASSLDAPYQETQYF.

The gene calls are TRBV3-1 and TRBJ2-3, with 12 bases lining up with TRBD2. This CDR3 spans 20 amino acids. The germline CDR1 and CDR2 sequences are LGHDT and YNNKEL (reference sequence). V was pared by 0 bases and J by 2 bases, with 12 bases of the junction left unmatched. The CDR3 nucleotides read TGTGCCAGCAGCCAAGATCGATCTCTAGCGGGGGGGGGTAACACAGATACGCAGTATTTT. Translated: CASSQDRSLAGGGNTDTQYF.